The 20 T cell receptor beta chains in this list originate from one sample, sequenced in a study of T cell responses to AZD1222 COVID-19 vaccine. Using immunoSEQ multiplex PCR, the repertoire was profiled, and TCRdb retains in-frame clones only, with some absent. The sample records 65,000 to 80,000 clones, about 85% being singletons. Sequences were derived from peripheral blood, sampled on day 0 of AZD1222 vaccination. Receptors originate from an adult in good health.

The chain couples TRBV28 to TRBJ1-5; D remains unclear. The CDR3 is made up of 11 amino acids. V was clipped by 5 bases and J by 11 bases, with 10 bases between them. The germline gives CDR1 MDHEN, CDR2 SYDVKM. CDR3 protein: CASSKLMAQHF. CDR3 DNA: TGTGCCAGCAGTAAGCTTATGGCCCAGCATTTT. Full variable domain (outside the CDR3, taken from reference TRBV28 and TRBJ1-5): DVKVTQSSRYLVKRTGEKVFLECVQDMDHENMFWYRQDPGLGLRLIYFSYDVKMKEKGDIPEGYSVSREKKERFSLILESASTNQTSMYLCASSKLMAQHFGDGTRLSIL.

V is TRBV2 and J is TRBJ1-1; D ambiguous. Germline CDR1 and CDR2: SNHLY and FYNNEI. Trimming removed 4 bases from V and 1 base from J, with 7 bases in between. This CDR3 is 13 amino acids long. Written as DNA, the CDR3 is TGTGCCAGCAGTGTCCAGACGAACACTGAAGCTTTCTTT. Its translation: CASSVQTNTEAFF.

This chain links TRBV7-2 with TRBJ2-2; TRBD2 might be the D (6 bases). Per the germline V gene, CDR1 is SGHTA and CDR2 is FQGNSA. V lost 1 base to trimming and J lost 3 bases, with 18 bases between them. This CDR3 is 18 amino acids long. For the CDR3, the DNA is TGTGCCAGCAGCTTAGTCGGGGGACCACCCGGATACACCGGGGAGCTGTTTTTT. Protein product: CASSLVGGPPGYTGELFF.

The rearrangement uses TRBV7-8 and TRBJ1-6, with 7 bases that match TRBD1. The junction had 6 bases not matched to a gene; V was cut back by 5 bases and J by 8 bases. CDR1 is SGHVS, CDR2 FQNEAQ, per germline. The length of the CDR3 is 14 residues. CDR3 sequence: CASSTGTAHSPLHF. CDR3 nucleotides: TGTGCCAGCAGCACTGGGACAGCTCATTCACCCCTCCACTTT.

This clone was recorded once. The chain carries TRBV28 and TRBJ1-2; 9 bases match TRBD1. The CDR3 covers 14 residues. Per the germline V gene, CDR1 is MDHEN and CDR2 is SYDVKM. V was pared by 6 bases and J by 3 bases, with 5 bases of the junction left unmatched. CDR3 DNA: TGTGCCAGCAGCACAGGGGGCACCTACTATGGCTACACCTTC. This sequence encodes CASSTGGTYYGYTF.

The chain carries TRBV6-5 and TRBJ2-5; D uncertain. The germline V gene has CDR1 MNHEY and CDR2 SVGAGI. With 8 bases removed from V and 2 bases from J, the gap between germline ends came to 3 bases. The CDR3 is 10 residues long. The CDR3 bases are TGTGCCAGCCGACAAGAGACCCAGTACTTC. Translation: CASRQETQYF.

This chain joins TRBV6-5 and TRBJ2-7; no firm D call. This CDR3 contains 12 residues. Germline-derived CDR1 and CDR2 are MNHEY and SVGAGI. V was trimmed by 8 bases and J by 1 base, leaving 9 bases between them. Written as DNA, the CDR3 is TGTGCCAGCTTTGGCAGATCCTACGAGCAGTACTTC. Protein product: CASFGRSYEQYF.

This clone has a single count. CDR3 in amino acids: CASSLVHSETQYF. CDR3 coding DNA: TGTGCCAGCAGCTTGGTGCACTCAGAGACCCAGTACTTC. V usage is TRBV5-6 and J usage is TRBJ2-5; D not certain. Germline V gene sequence: CDR1 SGHDT, CDR2 YYEEEE. Deletions cut 0 bases from V and 4 bases from J, with 7 bases between. The CDR3 is 13 amino acids.

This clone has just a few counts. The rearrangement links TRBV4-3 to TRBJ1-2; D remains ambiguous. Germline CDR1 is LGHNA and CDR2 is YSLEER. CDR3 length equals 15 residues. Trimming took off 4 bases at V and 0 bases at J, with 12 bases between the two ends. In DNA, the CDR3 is TGCGCCAGCAGCCTTGAACTGGATGCTAACTATGGCTACACCTTC. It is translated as CASSLELDANYGYTF.

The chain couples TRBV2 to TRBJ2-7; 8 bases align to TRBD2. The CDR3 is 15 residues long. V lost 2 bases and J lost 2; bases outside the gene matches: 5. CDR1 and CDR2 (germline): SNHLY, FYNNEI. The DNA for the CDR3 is TGTGCCAGCAGTGAAAGGCTAGCGGGCCCCTACGAGCAGTACTTC. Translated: CASSERLAGPYEQYF.

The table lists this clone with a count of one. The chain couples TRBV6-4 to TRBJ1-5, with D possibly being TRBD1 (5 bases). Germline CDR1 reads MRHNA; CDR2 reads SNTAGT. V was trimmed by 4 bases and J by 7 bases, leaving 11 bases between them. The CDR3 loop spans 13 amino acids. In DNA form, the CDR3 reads TGTGCCAGCAGTGCCAGGGTGGGCCAGCCCCAGCATTTT. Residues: CASSARVGQPQHF.

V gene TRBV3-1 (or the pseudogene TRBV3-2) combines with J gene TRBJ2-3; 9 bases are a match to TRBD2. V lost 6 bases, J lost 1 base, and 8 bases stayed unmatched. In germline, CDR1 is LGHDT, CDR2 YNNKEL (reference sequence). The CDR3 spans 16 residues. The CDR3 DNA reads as TGTGCCAGCAGACTTAGCGGGAGCCGAGGCACAGATACGCAGTATTTT. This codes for CASRLSGSRGTDTQYF.

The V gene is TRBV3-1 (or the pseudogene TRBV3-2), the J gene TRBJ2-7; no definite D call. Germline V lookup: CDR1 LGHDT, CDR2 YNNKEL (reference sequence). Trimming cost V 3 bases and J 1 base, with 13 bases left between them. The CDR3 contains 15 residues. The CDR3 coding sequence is TGTGCCAGCAGCCAGATTTCCTTAGGGTCCTACGAGCAGTACTTC. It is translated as CASSQISLGSYEQYF.

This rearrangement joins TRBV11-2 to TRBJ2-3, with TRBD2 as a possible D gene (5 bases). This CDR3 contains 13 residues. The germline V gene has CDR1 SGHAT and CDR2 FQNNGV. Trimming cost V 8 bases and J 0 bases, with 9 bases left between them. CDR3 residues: CASSRGSTDTQYF. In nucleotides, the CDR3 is TGTGCCAGCTCCAGAGGGAGCACAGATACGCAGTATTTT.

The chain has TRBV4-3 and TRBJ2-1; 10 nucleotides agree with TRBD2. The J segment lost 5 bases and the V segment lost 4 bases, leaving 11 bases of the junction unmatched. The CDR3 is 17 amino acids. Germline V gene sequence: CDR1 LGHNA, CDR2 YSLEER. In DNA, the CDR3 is TGCGCCAGCAGCCGCAAGGTAGCGGGAGGCCCCGACAATGAGCAGTTCTTC. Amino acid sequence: CASSRKVAGGPDNEQFF.

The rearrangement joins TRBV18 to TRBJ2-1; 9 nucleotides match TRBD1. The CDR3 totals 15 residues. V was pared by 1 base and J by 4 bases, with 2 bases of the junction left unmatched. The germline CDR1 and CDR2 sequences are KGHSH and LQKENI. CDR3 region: CASSPQQGAYNEQFF. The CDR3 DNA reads TGTGCCAGCTCACCACAACAGGGGGCTTACAATGAGCAGTTCTTC.

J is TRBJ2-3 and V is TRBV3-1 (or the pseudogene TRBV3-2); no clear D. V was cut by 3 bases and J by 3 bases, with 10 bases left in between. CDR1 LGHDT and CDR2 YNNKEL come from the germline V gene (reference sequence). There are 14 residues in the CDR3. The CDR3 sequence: CASSQGVSTDTQYF. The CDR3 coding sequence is TGTGCCAGCAGCCAGGGTGTATCTACAGATACGCAGTATTTT.

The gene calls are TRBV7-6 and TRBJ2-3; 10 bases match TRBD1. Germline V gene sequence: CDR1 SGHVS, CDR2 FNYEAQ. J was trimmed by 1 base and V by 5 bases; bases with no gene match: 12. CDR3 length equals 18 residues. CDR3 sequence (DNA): TGTGCCAGCAGCCTCGGGACAGGGGCACTGTATGGCACAGATACGCAGTATTTT. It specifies CASSLGTGALYGTDTQYF.

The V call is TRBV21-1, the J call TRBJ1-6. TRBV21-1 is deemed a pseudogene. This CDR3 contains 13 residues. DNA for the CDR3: TGTGCCAGCAAGGCAGGTGCCGGGTCACCCCTCCACTTT. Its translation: CASKAGAGSPLHF.

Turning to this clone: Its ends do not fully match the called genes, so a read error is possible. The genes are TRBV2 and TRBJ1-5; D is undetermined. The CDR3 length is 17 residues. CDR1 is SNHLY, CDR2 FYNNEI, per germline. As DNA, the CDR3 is TGTGCCAGCAGTGAGGGGTTCGGGTTTAGAAGCAATCAGCCCCAACATTTT. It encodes CASSEGFGFRSNQPQHF.